A single sample is the source of the 24 T cell receptor beta chains below, sequenced in a study of tissue T cells after allogeneic stem cell transplantation. Time point noted: mouse harvest day 14 after allogeneic transplant. Tail vein injection delivered 10^7 T-cell-depleted bone marrow cells and 10^6 splenic CD5+ T cells. Produced via immunoSEQ multiplex PCR; TCRdb's table is partial and in-frame only. The table includes fewer than 10,000 clones, about a third detected once. Sequencing was done on a sample of skin. The receptors were sampled from a female BALB/c mouse given C57BL/6 T cells with graft-versus-host disease after an allogeneic hematopoietic cell transplant.

This clone was detected a few times. The gene names here belong to mouse. The DNA read from the CDR3 is TGTGCCAGCAGTCTCGGGACTAGTCAAAACACCTTGTAC. It yields the protein CASSLGTSQNTLY. The whole CDR3 protein reads CASSLGTSQNTLYF. The gene calls are TRBV26 and TRBJ2-4; D might be TRBD2 (6 bases). The CDR3 end lies 1 residue beyond the end of the read and is filled in from the germline J gene. The V gene's germline CDR1 is KGHPV and CDR2 FQNQEV (reference sequence). The CDR3 contains 14 residues. Trimming shortened V by 3 bases and J by 0 bases, and 7 bases separated the two germline ends.

This clone was counted between two and nine times. Gene names follow the mouse nomenclature. The CDR3 end falls 1 residue outside the read, so it is completed with the germline J gene. The sample has other DNA sequences that encode this CDR3 too. The V and J genes are TRBV26 and TRBJ2-2, with D possibly TRBD1 on 6 matching bases. This CDR3 has 14 amino acids. The germline V gene encodes CDR1 KGHPV and CDR2 FQNQEV (reference sequence). V was clipped by 4 bases and J by 2 bases, with 8 bases between them. The part of the CDR3 DNA that was read is TGTGCCAGCAGTCCAACAGGGAACACCGGGCAGCTCTAC. Residues: CASSPTGNTGQLY. The CDR3 in full is CASSPTGNTGQLYF.

To note about this clone: Gene labels here are mouse ones. Incomplete CDR3 DNA: TGTGCCAGCAGAGACAGGGGTTATGCTGAGCAGTTC. It specifies CASRDRGYAEQF. The entire CDR3 reads CASRDRGYAEQFF. The chain uses TRBV14 and TRBJ2-1; TRBD1 matches 8 bases. The read stops 1 residue short of the end of the CDR3; the missing end is completed from the germline J gene. Germline assignment: CDR1 SGHDT and CDR2 FRDEAV. V was pared by 5 bases and J by 4 bases, with 2 bases of the junction left unmatched. There are 13 residues in the CDR3.

A word on this clone: Gene names refer to mouse genes. The read ends 1 residue before the CDR3 terminus; that terminus is restored from the germline J gene. This chain joins TRBV23 and TRBJ1-2; the table calls TRBD1, which could not be checked here. The CDR3 extends over 13 amino acids. Germline CDR1 and CDR2: KGHTA and FQNQQP. The chain's CDR3 is CSSSRQANSDYTF. CDR3 bases read: TGCTCCAGCAGCCGACAAGCAAACTCCGACTACACC.

A few counts support this clone. Mouse gene names apply. Read data end 1 residue before the CDR3 end; the end is taken from the germline J gene. This chain joins TRBV15 and TRBJ2-1, with TRBD2 matching over 12 bases. Losses at the gene ends were 6 bases for V and 1 base for J; bases not matched to a gene: 4. The CDR3 runs to 16 residues. CDR1 and CDR2 from the germline V gene are SGHND and FRSKSL. This CDR3 is CASSRGLGGNYAEQFF. The sequenced part of the CDR3 DNA is TGTGCCAGCAGCCGGGGACTGGGGGGAAACTATGCTGAGCAGTTC.

With regard to this clone: Genes and germline are mouse. The missing CDR3 end, 1 residue past where the read stops, is filled in from the germline J gene. V is TRBV17 and J is TRBJ2-3, with D perhaps assigned TRBD1 or TRBD2 (5 bases each). Germline CDR1 MNHDT, CDR2 YYDKIL. Between the trimmed V and J ends, which lost 11 bases and 0 bases, there was a span of 12 bases. This CDR3 contains 13 residues. The CDR3 bases that were read are TGTGCTGGCACCCGGGACAGTGCAGAAACGCTGTAT. It yields the protein CAGTRDSAETLY. The entire CDR3 is CAGTRDSAETLYF.

On this clone itself: Any gene name here is a mouse gene name. With the read ending 1 residue before the CDR3 end, the germline J gene is used to fill in that end. The chain carries TRBV23 and TRBJ2-4. This CDR3 has 14 amino acids. CDR1 and CDR2 (germline): KGHTA, FQNQQP. CDR3 sequence: CSSSQSWPQNTLYF. Incomplete CDR3 DNA: TGCTCCAGCAGTCAATCTTGGCCTCAAAACACCTTGTAC. Full variable domain (remainder filled in from reference TRBV23 and TRBJ2-4): DAAVTQKPRYLIKMKGQEAEMKCIPEKGHTAVFWYQQKQSKELKFLIYFQNQQPLDQIDMVKERFSAVCPSSSLCSLGIRTCEAEDSALYLCSSSQSWPQNTLYFGAGTRLSVL.

A remark on this clone: The listed genes are named as in mouse. The read terminates 1 residue ahead of where the CDR3 ends, so the germline J gene completes it. J is TRBJ2-7 and V is TRBV1, with D possibly TRBD2 on 6 matching bases. The CDR3 has 15 amino acids. CDR1 and CDR2 (germline): NSQYPW, LRSPGD (reference sequence). V was pared by 0 bases and J by 0 bases, with 9 bases between. This chain's CDR3 is CTCSADRGLSYEQYF. Incomplete CDR3 DNA: TGCACCTGCAGTGCAGATCGGGGACTCTCCTATGAACAGTAC. The whole variable domain, filled in from reference TRBV1 and TRBJ2-7, reads VTLLEQNPRWRLVPRGQAVNLRCILKNSQYPWMSWYQQDLQKQLQWLFTLRSPGDKEVKSLPGADYLATRVTDTELRLQVANMSQGRTLYCTCSADRGLSYEQYFGPGTRLTVL.

In this sample, this clone turned up a few times. Any gene name here is a mouse gene name. Read sequence stops 1 residue before the CDR3 end, and the germline J gene provides the missing end. Other DNA sequences of this sample code for an identical CDR3. The chain uses TRBV26 and TRBJ2-1; weak D call: TRBD1 (6 bases). Trimming pared 5 bases from V and 3 bases from J, leaving 8 bases between. The V gene's germline CDR1 is KGHPV and CDR2 FQNQEV (reference sequence). The CDR3 consists of 13 residues. CDR3 DNA, as far as it was read: TGTGCCAGCAGTAGAGGGGGCTATGCTGAGCAGTTC. It specifies CASSRGGYAEQF. The whole CDR3 sequence is CASSRGGYAEQFF. The full variable domain, rest sourced from reference TRBV26 and TRBJ2-1, is NSKVIQTPRYLVKGQGQKAKMRCIPEKGHPVVFWYQQNKNNEFKFLINFQNQEVLQQIDMTEKRFSAECPSNSPCSLEIQSSEAGDSALYLCASSRGGYAEQFFGPGTRLTVL.

As to this clone: The gene symbols are mouse symbols. Sequencing ends 1 residue short of the CDR3 end; the germline J gene provides the rest. The V call is TRBV3, the J call TRBJ2-3, with 12 bases aligning to TRBD2. The CDR3 has 15 amino acids. Germline CDR1 SNHLY, CDR2 FYNGKV (reference sequence). Trimming removed 3 bases from V and 7 bases from J; junction bases left unmatched: 5. The CDR3 loop reads CASSFDWGGAKTLYF. The sequenced part of the CDR3 DNA is TGTGCCAGCAGCTTCGACTGGGGGGGCGCGAAAACGCTGTAT.

Note on this clone: Mouse germline and gene names are used. The read is 1 residue too short to cover the CDR3 end, so that end is filled in from the germline J gene. Additional DNA sequences in this sample encode the identical CDR3. This rearrangement joins TRBV26 to TRBJ1-2; D unclear. Trimming removed 4 bases from V and 0 bases from J, with 6 bases in between. This CDR3 is built from 13 residues. The V gene's germline CDR1 is KGHPV and CDR2 FQNQEV (reference sequence). CDR3 DNA (partial): TGTGCCAGCAGTCCAACAGCAAACTCCGACTACACC. Its translation: CASSPTANSDYT. Given in full, the CDR3 is CASSPTANSDYTF.

This clone came up a few times. The gene symbols are mouse symbols. The CDR3 bases that were read are TGTGCCAGCAGCTCGACATCAAACTCCGACTACACC. Its protein product is CASSSTSNSDYT. The whole CDR3 sequence reads CASSSTSNSDYTF. J is TRBJ1-2 and V is TRBV3; no firm D call. The read comes to an end 1 residue before the CDR3 does, leaving the germline J gene to fill in the end. Trimming shortened V by 4 bases and J by 0 bases, and 6 bases separated the two germline ends. Germline CDR1 and CDR2: SNHLY and FYNGKV (reference sequence). The CDR3 contains 13 residues.

In its sample, this clone is medium-sized. Gene labels here are mouse ones. Incomplete CDR3 DNA: TGCTCCAGCAGTCAATGGCTCAACCAGGCTCCGCTT. It translates to CSSSQWLNQAPL. The entire CDR3 is CSSSQWLNQAPLF. V usage is TRBV23 and J usage is TRBJ1-5. The missing CDR3 end, 1 residue past where the read stops, is filled in from the germline J gene. CDR1 KGHTA and CDR2 FQNQQP come from the germline V gene. This CDR3 has 13 amino acids. Variable domain in full (rest from reference TRBV23 and TRBJ1-5): DAAVTQKPRYLIKMKGQEAEMKCIPEKGHTAVFWYQQKQSKELKFLIYFQNQQPLDQIDMVKERFSAVCPSSSLCSLGIRTCEAEDSALYLCSSSQWLNQAPLFGEGTRLSVL.

A remark on this clone: Mouse gene names apply. The read ends 1 residue before the CDR3 terminus; that terminus is restored from the germline J gene. The genes are TRBV14 and TRBJ2-2; unclear D gene. The CDR3 has 14 amino acids. Germline-derived CDR1 and CDR2 are SGHDT and FRDEAV. V was clipped by 1 base and J by 2 bases, with 6 bases between them. This chain's CDR3 is CASSFGQNTGQLYF. The covered CDR3 bases are TGTGCCAGCAGTTTCGGGCAGAACACCGGGCAGCTCTAC.

Details on this clone: The genes and germline here are from mouse. The CDR3 goes on 1 residue after the read ends, and that part is filled in from the germline J gene. The V and J genes are TRBV26 and TRBJ2-2; 14 bases match TRBD2. The CDR3 covers 15 residues. Germline V gene sequence: CDR1 KGHPV, CDR2 FQNQEV (reference sequence). The V and J ends lost 6 bases and 7 bases, in that order; junction bases with no gene match: 4. CDR3 DNA, as far as it was read: TGTGCCAGCAGCCGGGACTGGGGGGGCTTCGGGCAGCTCTAC. Translated, it gives CASSRDWGGFGQLY. In full, the CDR3 reads CASSRDWGGFGQLYF.

This clone was counted between two and nine times. The genes and germline here are from mouse. The CDR3 end lies 1 residue beyond the end of the read and is filled in from the germline J gene. The V gene is TRBV26, the J gene TRBJ2-4; 7 bases are shared with TRBD1. CDR3 length: 13 amino acids. Germline V gene sequence: CDR1 KGHPV, CDR2 FQNQEV (reference sequence). The junction had 5 bases not matched to a gene; V was cut back by 4 bases and J by 7 bases. The part of the CDR3 DNA that was read is TGTGCCAGCAGTCGACAGGGAGTTGACACCTTGTAC. Its protein is CASSRQGVDTLY. The CDR3, in full, reads CASSRQGVDTLYF.

This clone was seen a handful of times. Gene names and germline match the mouse. The CDR3 goes on 1 residue after the read ends, and that part is filled in from the germline J gene. The chain carries TRBV13-1 and TRBJ2-7; D remains unclear. Trimming left V 3 bases short and J 7 bases short, with 11 bases between. The CDR3 has 12 amino acids. Germline V gene sequence: CDR1 NSHNY, CDR2 SYGAGN. The sequenced CDR3 bases are TGTGCCAGCAGTGCAAGGGCGGGGGAACAGTAC. Protein sequence: CASSARAGEQY. The CDR3 reads in full as CASSARAGEQYF.

This clone was recorded once. Gene names denote mouse genes. The read ends 1 residue early relative to the CDR3; the germline J gene fills the gap. The J gene is TRBJ1-1, the V gene TRBV3, with 7 bases aligning to TRBD1. Per germline, CDR1 SNHLY and CDR2 FYNGKV (reference sequence). There are 13 residues in the CDR3. The V and J ends lost 5 bases and 2 bases, in that order; junction bases with no gene match: 2. Incomplete CDR3 DNA: TGTGCCAGCAGCCAGGGGGGTAACACAGAAGTCTTC. Translation: CASSQGGNTEVF. The CDR3 reads in full as CASSQGGNTEVFF.

This clone is classed as medium-sized. The listed genes are named as in mouse. The read terminates 1 residue before the CDR3 end, so the remaining end is supplied by the germline J gene. The rearrangement links TRBV13-2 to TRBJ2-7; TRBD2 aligns across 14 bases. V was pared by 0 bases and J by 7 bases, with 3 bases of the junction left unmatched. The CDR3 consists of 15 residues. Germline V gives CDR1 NNHNN, CDR2 SYGAGS (reference sequence). The DNA read from the CDR3 is TGTGCCAGCGGTGATGTGGGACTGGGGGGGCGCGAACAGTAC. Translating it yields CASGDVGLGGREQY. The whole CDR3 protein is CASGDVGLGGREQYF.

This clone came up a few times. The gene symbols are mouse symbols. The CDR3 end lies 1 residue beyond the end of the read and is filled in from the germline J gene. The rearrangement joins TRBV26 to TRBJ2-2, with D unclear. This CDR3 has 13 residues. CDR1 and CDR2 (germline): KGHPV, FQNQEV (reference sequence). The V gene lost 5 bases and the J gene lost 0 bases, with 4 bases spanning the gap. The CDR3 loop reads CASSTANTGQLYF. The sequenced part of the CDR3 DNA is TGTGCCAGCAGTACAGCAAACACCGGGCAGCTCTAC.

As regards this clone: The gene names given are mouse names. Read data end 1 residue before the CDR3 end; the end is taken from the germline J gene. This chain links TRBV26 with TRBJ1-2; D is unclear. V lost 3 bases to trimming and J lost 1 base, with 6 bases between them. The germline CDR1 and CDR2 sequences are KGHPV and FQNQEV (reference sequence). The CDR3 consists of 13 residues. This chain's CDR3 is CASSLVGNSDYTF. CDR3 DNA, as far as it was read: TGTGCCAGCAGTCTTGTGGGAAACTCCGACTACACC.

A few counts support this clone. The gene symbols are mouse symbols. The DNA ends 1 residue before the CDR3 does, and the rest of the CDR3 is filled in from the germline J gene. V usage is TRBV20 and J usage is TRBJ2-1; the D is unclear. The CDR3 covers 10 residues. Germline lookup yields CDR1 GFQATS and CDR2 STVNSAI. The V gene lost 1 base and the J gene lost 13 bases, with 8 bases spanning the gap. The CDR3 sequence is CGARARHQFF. Partial CDR3 DNA: TGTGGTGCTAGGGCTCGACACCAGTTC.

A few counts support this clone. Mouse gene names apply. The read stops 1 residue short of the end of the CDR3; the missing end is completed from the germline J gene. The chain couples TRBV12-2 to TRBJ2-7; TRBD2 matches at 7 bases. CDR1 is SGHLS, CDR2 HYDKME, per germline. This CDR3 region has 13 residues. V gave up 0 bases and J gave up 4 bases; unmatched junction bases: 2. CDR3: CASSLSWGYEQYF. Incomplete CDR3 DNA: TGTGCCAGCTCTCTCTCCTGGGGGTATGAACAGTAC.

This clone was counted between two and nine times. The genes and germline here are from mouse. The read terminates 1 residue before the CDR3 end, so the remaining end is supplied by the germline J gene. The V and J genes are TRBV15 and TRBJ2-2; a weak D match, TRBD2 (6 bases). The length of the CDR3 is 14 residues. Germline V lookup: CDR1 SGHND, CDR2 FRSKSL. Trimming removed 7 bases from V and 1 base from J, with 10 bases in between. The CDR3 spells CASTPTGNTGQLYF. The CDR3 bases that were read are TGTGCCAGCACCCCGACTGGAAACACCGGGCAGCTCTAC.